The rows below give T cell receptor beta chains drawn from one sample of a study of blood T cell repertoires in COVID-19. Here immunoSEQ multiplex PCR was the method, and the copy in TCRdb shows in-frame clones only, minus some. The profile shows under 150,000 clones, under 90% of them singletons. The sequencing input was PBMCs or T cells enriched from blood (not recorded which). These receptor sequences come from a man aged 50 to 60 in a cohort exposed to, infected with or recovered from COVID-19 (not recorded which). CDR3s leave out the opening cysteine and the closing phenylalanine or tryptophan.

j_call: TRBJ2-7; v_call: TRBV25-1; cdr3_aa: ASSDRWNYEQY
j_call: TRBJ2-3; v_call: TRBV6-5; cdr3_aa: ASSYSGTSGGDRWY
j_call: TRBJ2-5; v_call: TRBV4-1; cdr3_aa: ASSQAQGYQETQY
j_call: TRBJ2-2; v_call: TRBV9; cdr3_aa: ASSYAEDTNTGELF
j_call: TRBJ1-1; v_call: TRBV11-2; cdr3_aa: ASSSMTGGVTEAF
j_call: TRBJ2-4; v_call: TRBV5-5; cdr3_aa: ASSLTASSVQAIQY
j_call: TRBJ1-5; v_call: TRBV7-2; cdr3_aa: ASREGPLSNQPQH
j_call: TRBJ2-2; v_call: TRBV5-6; cdr3_aa: ASKVLGGTGELF
j_call: TRBJ2-7; v_call: TRBV28; cdr3_aa: ASSLNGGYEQY
j_call: TRBJ2-3; v_call: TRBV10-3; cdr3_aa: ATTGGIRADTQY
j_call: TRBJ2-2; v_call: TRBV6-6; cdr3_aa: ASSTGGTGELF
j_call: TRBJ1-5; v_call: TRBV12-5; cdr3_aa: ASGLWLGVVGGDTSNQPQH
j_call: TRBJ2-1; v_call: TRBV10-1; cdr3_aa: ASSELGRGRNEQF
j_call: TRBJ1-2; v_call: TRBV18; cdr3_aa: ASSPAQIGGYT
j_call: TRBJ1-3; v_call: TRBV9; cdr3_aa: ASSVERDSGNTIY
j_call: TRBJ1-5; v_call: TRBV7-3; cdr3_aa: ASSSMPGQLSNQPQH
j_call: TRBJ1-2; v_call: TRBV10-3; cdr3_aa: AISPQGYGYT
j_call: TRBJ2-7; v_call: TRBV6-1; cdr3_aa: ASSEMGGSTPYEQY
j_call: TRBJ1-4; v_call: TRBV28; cdr3_aa: ASSLKRPASEKLF
j_call: TRBJ1-5; v_call: TRBV6-5; cdr3_aa: ASSPTGGISQPQH